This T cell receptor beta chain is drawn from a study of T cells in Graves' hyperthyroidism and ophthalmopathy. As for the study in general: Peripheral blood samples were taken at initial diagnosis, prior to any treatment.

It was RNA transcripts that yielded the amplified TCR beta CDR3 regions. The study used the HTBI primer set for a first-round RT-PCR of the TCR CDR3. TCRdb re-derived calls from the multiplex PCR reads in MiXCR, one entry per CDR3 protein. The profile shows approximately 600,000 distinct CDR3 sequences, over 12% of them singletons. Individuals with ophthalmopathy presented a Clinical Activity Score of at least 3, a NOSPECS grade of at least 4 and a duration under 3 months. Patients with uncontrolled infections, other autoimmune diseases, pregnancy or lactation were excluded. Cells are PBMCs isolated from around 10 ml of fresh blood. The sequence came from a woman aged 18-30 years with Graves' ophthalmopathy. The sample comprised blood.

The CDR3 bases are TGCGCCAGCAGCTTAACGACCGACAGGAGCTCCTATAATTCACCCCTCCACTTT. This codes for CASSLTTDRSSYNSPLHF. This chain connects TRBV5-1 to TRBJ1-6, with D perhaps TRBD1 (6 bases). The length of the CDR3 is 18 residues. Trimming left V 2 bases short and J 0 bases short, with 15 bases between. Germline CDR1 is SGHRS and CDR2 is YFSETQ.